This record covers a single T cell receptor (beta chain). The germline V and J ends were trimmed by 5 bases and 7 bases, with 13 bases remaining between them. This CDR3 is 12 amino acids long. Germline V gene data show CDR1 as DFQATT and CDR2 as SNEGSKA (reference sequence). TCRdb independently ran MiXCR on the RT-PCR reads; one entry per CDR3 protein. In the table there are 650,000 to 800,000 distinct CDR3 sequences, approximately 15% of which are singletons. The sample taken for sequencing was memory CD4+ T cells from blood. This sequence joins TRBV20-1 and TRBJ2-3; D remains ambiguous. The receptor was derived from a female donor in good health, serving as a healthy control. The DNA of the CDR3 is TGCAGTGCTTCCGGTGACCGGAATACGCAGTATTTT. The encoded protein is CSASGDRNTQYF.